This T cell receptor beta chain was profiled in a study of blood T cell repertoires in COVID-19 (dated by TCRdb to the early 2020s). Study-level background: Samples covering the acute and convalescent phases of COVID-19 were provided by collaborators in the United States, Italy and Spain. Subjects who had been exposed to COVID-19, were actively infected with it, or had recovered from it provided the deeply sampled blood TCRbeta repertoires that made up the dataset. The repertoires were released in a freely available public database intended as a resource for research on the immune response to SARS-CoV-2. Where available, HLA class I and class II types were taken from metadata supplied by the sample provider and were not determined by assay-based typing. The material from the prospective study consisted of cDNA or gDNA derived from T cells, B-cell-depleted T cells, or PBMCs. The samples were drawn from two sources: the first 160 participants of the ongoing ImmuneRACE study, and over 950 subjects contributed by 6 global collaborators. Sample metadata almost always included a de-identified subject ID, COVID-19 status, age in years and sex.

In the prospective study, participants were about 18 to 90 years old, resided in under 30 geographic areas of the United States, and were enrolled through a virtual design. Cohort assignment in the prospective study relied on participant-reported clinical history from a screening survey and a study questionnaire. Recovered participants in ImmuneRACE Cohort 3 were defined as having two consecutive negative NP/OP PCR tests, clearance from a healthcare professional, or resolution of symptoms. Mobile phlebotomists in the prospective study collected whole blood, serum and a nasopharyngeal or oropharyngeal swab from every participant. Over a roughly 2-month period, participants in the prospective study had the option of providing additional blood draws and questionnaires. Blood samples from the prospective study were shipped frozen or at room temperature prior to DNA extraction. TCRbeta CDR3 regions were amplified from genomic DNA using the immunoSEQ Assay, a bias-controlled multiplex PCR. Turning to the authors' computational methods: The number of nucleated cells in each sample was estimated from the amplification of reference gene primers within the assay. To quantify the absolute abundance of each unique TCRbeta CDR3 rearrangement, sequence reads were collapsed and filtered. For each sample, productive Simpson clonality was calculated by taking the square root of Simpson's diversity index across productive rearrangements. The clones in this table, taken by TCRdb from immuneACCESS, are in-frame only. Not every clone is retained; where verified, under half of the shortfall comes from an unresolved V gene, and the cause of the rest is unknown. Clonal size and the V and J genes are those of that table, whereas D and trimming came from the DNA. This sample holds about 400,000 clones; roughly 89% were observed only once. Approximately 1.5% of the sample is in the top ten clones.

V lost 3 bases and J lost 9 bases; the stretch between them is 12 bases long. Measured from the cysteine to the phenylalanine, the CDR3 is 13 residues long. Left in the record is the CDR3 DNA by itself, 39 bases read in frame from the first base. A remark on this clone: What antigen it recognizes has not been identified. There are no base qualities to consult, and no much larger clone falls within one base.

Paper-wide results and their limitations: The amount of clinical and demographic metadata varied by source and participant and was provided uncurated.

Recombination linked TRBV12-3 or TRBV12-4 to TRBJ1-5; the D gene cannot be named for sure. Source material: PBMCs or T cells enriched from blood (not recorded which). This receptor was obtained from a woman aged 30 to 39 who had recovered from COVID-19. Read as DNA, the sequence is TGTGCCAGCAGTTTGAAGGAGCGGGGGCCCCAGCATTTT. This sequence encodes CASSLKERGPQHF.